This TCR beta chain comes out of a study of blood T cell repertoires in COVID-19. Across the study: Researchers got acute and convalescent COVID-19 samples from the United States, Italy and Spain. PBMCs, B-cell-depleted T cells, or T cells were the source of the cDNA or gDNA that made up the material.

In the source study's methods: Estimates of nucleated cell counts were drawn from the amplification of reference gene primers. Method: immunoSEQ multiplex PCR; TCRdb's copy keeps in-frame clones and lacks some. D and trimming were read from the DNA, whereas the V and J calls and clone size are those reported in that table. The sample has 90,000 to 150,000 clones, 65% to 90% seen once. The source material was peripheral blood. The receptor was isolated from a man older than 75 with acute or convalescent COVID-19.

The CDR3 reads CGGTASSGNTIYF. The CDR3 DNA reads TGTGGGGGGACAGCCAGCTCTGGAAACACCATATATTTT. This chain uses TRBV30 with TRBJ1-3; 7 positions match TRBD1. Germline assignment: CDR1 GTSNPN and CDR2 SVGIG (reference sequence). This CDR3 comprises 13 residues.